This T cell receptor beta chain came from a study of cytomegalovirus exposure and HLA in healthy donors. Germline CDR1 is SEHNR and CDR2 is FQNEAQ (reference sequence). The CDR3 runs to 15 residues. Study results and limitations: Being productive about 87% or about 30% of the time was typical of most TCR beta V segments in an earlier analysis. Later analysis demonstrated an association between a missense DCLRE1C variant and TCR beta V- and J-gene trimming.

About this clone itself: Antigen unknown. At one boundary the junction diverges from the germline segment, which might be a read error.

60 Vbeta and 13 Jbeta primers were used in PCR. TCRdb's copy holds only in-frame clones and misses some; the assay was immunoSEQ multiplex PCR. The table lists about 130,000 clones, 80% of them singletons. Sequencing was done on a sample of PBMCs. The clonotype originates from a female donor in good health and CMV-seronegative. This chain uses TRBV7-9 with TRBJ2-2, with 10 bases fitting TRBD1. CDR3: CSSSSGTGVGGELFF. The CDR3, as DNA: TGTTCCAGCAGCTCCGGGACAGGGGTCGGTGGGGAGCTGTTTTTT.